The rows below give T cell receptor beta chains drawn from one sample of a study of blood T cell repertoires in COVID-19. Profiled with immunoSEQ multiplex PCR; TCRdb holds only in-frame clones, not every one. The sample lists 250,000 to 350,000 clones, about nine tenths occurring once. The sample taken for sequencing was peripheral blood. The origin of the receptors is a woman aged 40 to 50 who had recovered from COVID-19. CDR3s include the opening cysteine and the closing phenylalanine or tryptophan. The D gene is left open where the match is weak. Clone size, where shown, is once, few, many, or a class for clones that have expanded.

cdr3_nt: TGTGCCAGCAGCTTAACGGGCAACCCAAACACTGAAGCTTTCTTT
cdr3_aa: CASSLTGNPNTEAFF
clone_size: few
j_call: TRBJ1-1
v_call: TRBV7-3
d_call: -

cdr3_nt: TGCGCCAGCAGCTTGAGGACAGGGACTGACGAGCAGTACTTC
cdr3_aa: CASSLRTGTDEQYF
clone_size: -
j_call: TRBJ2-7
v_call: TRBV5-1
d_call: TRBD1

cdr3_nt: TGTGCCAGCAGCCCACTAATGGGCACTGAAGCTTTCTTT
cdr3_aa: CASSPLMGTEAFF
clone_size: -
j_call: TRBJ1-1
v_call: TRBV7-2
d_call: -

cdr3_nt: TGTGCCAGCAGCGCTGAGCAGGGTCCCAATGAAAAACTGTTTTTT
cdr3_aa: CASSAEQGPNEKLFF
clone_size: -
j_call: TRBJ1-4
v_call: TRBV9
d_call: -

cdr3_nt: TGCGCCAGCAGCAGGTGGGAGACAACAGATACGCAGTATTTT
cdr3_aa: CASSRWETTDTQYF
clone_size: -
j_call: TRBJ2-3
v_call: TRBV5-1
d_call: -

cdr3_nt: TGTGCCAGTAGTATGCCGGGACAGGGAATTGGAGAGACCCAGTACTTC
cdr3_aa: CASSMPGQGIGETQYF
clone_size: once
j_call: TRBJ2-5
v_call: TRBV19
d_call: TRBD1

cdr3_nt: TGTGCCAGTACCCTGACAGGGGACTTTAGCAATCAGCCCCAGCATTTT
cdr3_aa: CASTLTGDFSNQPQHF
clone_size: -
j_call: TRBJ1-5
v_call: TRBV19
d_call: TRBD1

cdr3_nt: TGTGCCAGCAACGTACCGGGACAGACCACTGAAGCTTTCTTT
cdr3_aa: CASNVPGQTTEAFF
clone_size: -
j_call: TRBJ1-1
v_call: TRBV28
d_call: TRBD1

cdr3_nt: TGTGCCAGCAGCTTAGCTGGGTGGGGGGACAGCTCCTATAATTCACCCCTCCACTTT
cdr3_aa: CASSLAGWGDSSYNSPLHF
clone_size: -
j_call: TRBJ1-6
v_call: TRBV7-2
d_call: TRBD1

cdr3_nt: TGTGCCAGCAGTTACTCCTTTAGCGGATCCTACGAGCAGTACTTC
cdr3_aa: CASSYSFSGSYEQYF
clone_size: -
j_call: TRBJ2-7
v_call: TRBV6-5
d_call: -

cdr3_nt: TGTGCCAGCAGCTTAGGGTACGGGTCCCAAGAGACGCAGTACTTC
cdr3_aa: CASSLGYGSQETQYF
clone_size: -
j_call: TRBJ2-5
v_call: TRBV7-9
d_call: -

cdr3_nt: TGTGCCTGGACAGGATTCTCTGGGGCCAACGTCCTGACTTTC
cdr3_aa: CAWTGFSGANVLTF
clone_size: -
j_call: TRBJ2-6
v_call: TRBV30
d_call: -

cdr3_nt: TGTGCCAGCAGCCTGCCACCGGGACGGGAGGACTACGAGCAGTACTTC
cdr3_aa: CASSLPPGREDYEQYF
clone_size: -
j_call: TRBJ2-7
v_call: TRBV7-8
d_call: TRBD2

cdr3_nt: TGTGCCAGTAGTCGTCAGATCGGGTTAGCCAAAAACATTCAGTACTTC
cdr3_aa: CASSRQIGLAKNIQYF
clone_size: -
j_call: TRBJ2-4
v_call: TRBV19
d_call: -

cdr3_nt: TGTGCCAGCAGAGGCGGGAAAGGGGGGGAACAGTACTTC
cdr3_aa: CASRGGKGGEQYF
clone_size: -
j_call: TRBJ2-7
v_call: TRBV27
d_call: -

cdr3_nt: TGTGCCAGCAGCGGGGGACAGGACACAGATACGCAGTATTTT
cdr3_aa: CASSGGQDTDTQYF
clone_size: -
j_call: TRBJ2-3
v_call: TRBV7-9
d_call: TRBD1

cdr3_nt: TGTGCCAGTAGTATCCTCGGGACTGGACCGGGGGAGCAGTACTTC
cdr3_aa: CASSILGTGPGEQYF
clone_size: few
j_call: TRBJ2-7
v_call: TRBV19
d_call: -

cdr3_nt: TGCGCCAGCAGCTTGCGCGGAGGTGGGGAGACCCAGTACTTC
cdr3_aa: CASSLRGGGETQYF
clone_size: few
j_call: TRBJ2-5
v_call: TRBV5-1
d_call: -

cdr3_nt: TGTGCCAGCAGTCCTAGCGGAGCCAAAAACATTCAGTACTTC
cdr3_aa: CASSPSGAKNIQYF
clone_size: -
j_call: TRBJ2-4
v_call: TRBV3-1/TRBV3-2
d_call: TRBD2

cdr3_nt: TGTGCCAGCAGCCAAGTTCCCGGACTAGCTGGGGGTATCGCGGAGCTGTTTTTT
cdr3_aa: CASSQVPGLAGGIAELFF
clone_size: -
j_call: TRBJ2-2
v_call: TRBV3-1/TRBV3-2
d_call: TRBD2

cdr3_nt: TGTGCCAGCAGCTACCAGGGGGCTCTCTACGAGCAGTACTTC
cdr3_aa: CASSYQGALYEQYF
clone_size: few
j_call: TRBJ2-7
v_call: TRBV7-9
d_call: TRBD1

cdr3_nt: TGTGCCAGCAGCCTATACACTCTGGACAGGGGCAATCAGCCCCAGCATTTT
cdr3_aa: CASSLYTLDRGNQPQHF
clone_size: few
j_call: TRBJ1-5
v_call: TRBV2
d_call: TRBD1

cdr3_nt: TGTGCCAGCAGCGCGGGACTAGCGGGAGGAGGTGATACGCAGTATTTT
cdr3_aa: CASSAGLAGGGDTQYF
clone_size: -
j_call: TRBJ2-3
v_call: TRBV7-2
d_call: TRBD2

cdr3_nt: TGTGCCAGCAGCCAAGATTCCGAAGGGAGGTTTCAGTACTTC
cdr3_aa: CASSQDSEGRFQYF
clone_size: -
j_call: TRBJ2-4
v_call: TRBV3-1/TRBV3-2
d_call: -

cdr3_nt: TGTGCCAGCAGCTTAAAAAGCGGCGAGCAGTTCTTC
cdr3_aa: CASSLKSGEQFF
clone_size: -
j_call: TRBJ2-1
v_call: TRBV7-3
d_call: -

cdr3_nt: TGTGCCAGCAGCGTAGGCGGGGGGGGGCCCAATGAGCAGTTCTTC
cdr3_aa: CASSVGGGGPNEQFF
clone_size: -
j_call: TRBJ2-1
v_call: TRBV9
d_call: TRBD2

cdr3_nt: TGTGCCAGCAGCCAACGACCTCAGGGGACAGGGCAAAGAAACACCATATATTTT
cdr3_aa: CASSQRPQGTGQRNTIYF
clone_size: -
j_call: TRBJ1-3
v_call: TRBV16
d_call: TRBD1

cdr3_nt: TGTGCCATCCGGAGGGCCGCAGAGACCCAGTACTTC
cdr3_aa: CAIRRAAETQYF
clone_size: once
j_call: TRBJ2-5
v_call: TRBV12-3/TRBV12-4
d_call: -

cdr3_nt: TGTGCCACCAAATCGGAGCTAGCGGTTGTTTCAGATACGCAGTATTTT
cdr3_aa: CATKSELAVVSDTQYF
clone_size: -
j_call: TRBJ2-3
v_call: TRBV2
d_call: TRBD2

cdr3_nt: TGCGCCAGCAGCCTGAGGTTACCGATTGGCAATGAGCAGTTCTTC
cdr3_aa: CASSLRLPIGNEQFF
clone_size: once
j_call: TRBJ2-1
v_call: TRBV5-1
d_call: -

cdr3_nt: TGTGCCAGTAGTATTTTGGGGGGGAGCTCCTACGAGCAGTACTTC
cdr3_aa: CASSILGGSSYEQYF
clone_size: -
j_call: TRBJ2-7
v_call: TRBV19
d_call: TRBD2

cdr3_nt: TGTGCCAGCAGCCCGGACAGGGGAAATCAGCCCCAGCATTTT
cdr3_aa: CASSPDRGNQPQHF
clone_size: -
j_call: TRBJ1-5
v_call: TRBV7-2
d_call: TRBD1

cdr3_nt: TGTGCCAGCAGTTACATGGGGACAGTCTACGAGCAGTACTTC
cdr3_aa: CASSYMGTVYEQYF
clone_size: -
j_call: TRBJ2-7
v_call: TRBV6-6
d_call: TRBD1

cdr3_nt: TGTGCCAGCAGTGGCCTCTACGAGCAGTACTTC
cdr3_aa: CASSGLYEQYF
clone_size: -
j_call: TRBJ2-7
v_call: TRBV7-9
d_call: -

cdr3_nt: TGTGCCAGCAGTGAAGCGTCTAGCGGGAGCCTACCAGATACGCAGTATTTT
cdr3_aa: CASSEASSGSLPDTQYF
clone_size: -
j_call: TRBJ2-3
v_call: TRBV2
d_call: TRBD2

cdr3_nt: TGTGCCAGCAGCCAAGATCTGAGGACAGGGGGGAGGGAGCAGTACTTC
cdr3_aa: CASSQDLRTGGREQYF
clone_size: -
j_call: TRBJ2-7
v_call: TRBV3-1/TRBV3-2
d_call: TRBD1

cdr3_nt: TGCGCCAGCAGCCTCGGACAAGTATACGAGCAGTACTTC
cdr3_aa: CASSLGQVYEQYF
clone_size: few
j_call: TRBJ2-7
v_call: TRBV4-1
d_call: -

cdr3_nt: TGTGCCAGCAGCCGGGCAGGGGGCTACGAGCAGTACTTC
cdr3_aa: CASSRAGGYEQYF
clone_size: -
j_call: TRBJ2-7
v_call: TRBV14
d_call: TRBD1

cdr3_nt: TGTGCCAGCAGTTTTGAACTCGGACTAGCGACCGAGCAGTACTTC
cdr3_aa: CASSFELGLATEQYF
clone_size: -
j_call: TRBJ2-7
v_call: TRBV28
d_call: TRBD2

cdr3_nt: TGCGCCAGCAGTCCCGGAGGGGCGGGCGAAAAACTGTTTTTT
cdr3_aa: CASSPGGAGEKLFF
clone_size: -
j_call: TRBJ1-4
v_call: TRBV10-2
d_call: -

cdr3_nt: TGTGCCAGTAGTATTCGACTAGAGAACAATGAGCAGTTCTTC
cdr3_aa: CASSIRLENNEQFF
clone_size: once
j_call: TRBJ2-1
v_call: TRBV19
d_call: -

cdr3_nt: TGCAGCGTTGAAAGGGGAATAGCGGGAGATTCGGATACGCAGTATTTT
cdr3_aa: CSVERGIAGDSDTQYF
clone_size: -
j_call: TRBJ2-3
v_call: TRBV29-1
d_call: TRBD2

cdr3_nt: TGTGCCAGCTCACCCCCTAGCGGTTACACAGATACGCAGTATTTT
cdr3_aa: CASSPPSGYTDTQYF
clone_size: -
j_call: TRBJ2-3
v_call: TRBV18
d_call: TRBD2

cdr3_nt: TGTGCCAGCAGCAAGAGCGGGACTAGCGGATTAGATACGCAGTATTTT
cdr3_aa: CASSKSGTSGLDTQYF
clone_size: -
j_call: TRBJ2-3
v_call: TRBV7-3
d_call: TRBD2

cdr3_nt: TGTGCCAGCAGCTTAGAGGACAGGGCTTACAATGAGCAGTTCTTC
cdr3_aa: CASSLEDRAYNEQFF
clone_size: -
j_call: TRBJ2-1
v_call: TRBV11-2
d_call: TRBD1

cdr3_nt: TGTGCCAGCAGTCCCATTTCTGGGGCCAACGTCCTGACTTTC
cdr3_aa: CASSPISGANVLTF
clone_size: -
j_call: TRBJ2-6
v_call: TRBV27
d_call: -

cdr3_nt: TGTGCCATCACGGGTAATCCCGCCGGCTACGAGCAGTACTTC
cdr3_aa: CAITGNPAGYEQYF
clone_size: -
j_call: TRBJ2-7
v_call: TRBV10-3
d_call: -

cdr3_nt: TGTGCCAGCAGCCTTCAGGGGGCAGATAGCAATCAGCCCCAGCATTTT
cdr3_aa: CASSLQGADSNQPQHF
clone_size: -
j_call: TRBJ1-5
v_call: TRBV16
d_call: TRBD1

cdr3_nt: TGTGCCAGCAGTGAAGCTGAGGTCGGCGAGCAGTACTTC
cdr3_aa: CASSEAEVGEQYF
clone_size: -
j_call: TRBJ2-7
v_call: TRBV25-1
d_call: -

cdr3_nt: TGTGCCAGTAGTATAACCGGGACAGGGGGTTCACCCCTCCACTTT
cdr3_aa: CASSITGTGGSPLHF
clone_size: -
j_call: TRBJ1-6
v_call: TRBV19
d_call: TRBD1

cdr3_nt: TGTGCCAGCAGTTCACTAGCGGGGAGCCTCACAGATACGCAGTATTTT
cdr3_aa: CASSSLAGSLTDTQYF
clone_size: -
j_call: TRBJ2-3
v_call: TRBV27
d_call: TRBD2

cdr3_nt: TGTGCCAGCAGTGAAGTAGGACAGGGAGAACAGTTCTTC
cdr3_aa: CASSEVGQGEQFF
clone_size: -
j_call: TRBJ2-1
v_call: TRBV6-1
d_call: TRBD1

cdr3_nt: TGTGCCAGCAGCCCGGGACTAGCGGGAGGGGCCGGGGAGCTGTTTTTT
cdr3_aa: CASSPGLAGGAGELFF
clone_size: -
j_call: TRBJ2-2
v_call: TRBV5-4
d_call: TRBD2

cdr3_nt: TGTGCCAGCAGACTAGCGGGGGAGAATGAGCAGTTCTTC
cdr3_aa: CASRLAGENEQFF
clone_size: -
j_call: TRBJ2-1
v_call: TRBV2
d_call: TRBD2